One and the same sample provided the 20 T cell receptor beta chains below, sequenced in a study of blood T cell repertoires in COVID-19. The data were produced by immunoSEQ multiplex PCR, yet TCRdb's version contains in-frame clones alone and is incomplete. The sample has 45,000 to 60,000 clones; roughly nine tenths are singletons. Sequencing used peripheral blood. The source of these receptors is a man between 65 and 80 years old with active COVID-19.

This sequence joins TRBV27 and TRBJ2-7; 9 bases line up with TRBD2. CDR1 is MNHEY, CDR2 SMNVEV, per germline (reference sequence). Trimming took 6 bases from V and 4 from J; bases not matched to a gene: 7. CDR3 length: 14 residues. The CDR3 region has the DNA TGTGCCAGCAGCCTCTCAGCGGGGGGTTACGAGCAGTACTTC. It encodes CASSLSAGGYEQYF.

This chain joins TRBV18 and TRBJ2-7, with a tentative D call TRBD2 (6 bases). The CDR3 extends over 15 amino acids. The ends were cut back, 4 bases at V and 0 bases at J, with 13 bases in the middle. Germline CDR1 reads KGHSH; CDR2 reads LQKENI. This CDR3 reads CASSRAGLSSYEQYF. The CDR3 coding sequence is TGTGCCAGCTCACGAGCGGGTCTCAGCTCCTACGAGCAGTACTTC.

This sequence joins TRBV24-1 and TRBJ2-7, with 10 bases that match TRBD1. The CDR3 covers 16 residues. Germline values: CDR1 KGHDR, CDR2 SFDVKD. With 4 bases clipped from V and 4 bases from J, the junction kept 9 bases outside the gene matches. CDR3 protein: CATSDVRDRGGYEQYF. Here the CDR3 DNA reads TGTGCCACCAGTGACGTCCGGGACAGGGGCGGGTACGAGCAGTACTTC.

The V gene is TRBV28, the J gene TRBJ2-7; 10 bases agree with TRBD1. This CDR3 has 13 amino acids. J was trimmed by 4 bases and V by 4 bases; bases with no gene match: 1. Germline loops: CDR1 MDHEN, CDR2 SYDVKM. The CDR3 bases are TGTGCCAGCAGTTCGGGACAGGGGTACGAGCAGTACTTC. Residues: CASSSGQGYEQYF.

Remarks on this clone: In the same sample, other DNA sequences code for this CDR3. The V and J genes are TRBV12-3 or TRBV12-4 and TRBJ1-2; no definite D call. The CDR3 has 13 residues. The V end lost 1 base, the J end lost 2 bases, and 5 bases lay between the germline ends. CDR3 residues: CASSLGQNYGYTF. The CDR3 nucleotides read TGTGCCAGCAGTTTAGGGCAGAACTATGGCTACACCTTC.

V usage is TRBV10-3 and J usage is TRBJ2-5, with 9 bases fitting TRBD1. J lost 5 bases, V lost 7 bases, and 29 bases had no gene match. Per germline, CDR1 ENHRY and CDR2 SYGVKD. The length of the CDR3 is 21 residues. The CDR3 DNA is TGTGCCATCACCCGAAGGGGCCTTGGACAGGGGTTTGGGTACTGTTCGGAGACCCAGTACTTC. Its protein is CAITRRGLGQGFGYCSETQYF.

The J gene is TRBJ2-7, the V gene TRBV6-2 or TRBV6-3; 8 nucleotides match TRBD1. V shed 6 bases and J 1 base; nucleotides not matched to a gene: 11. Germline CDR1 is MNHEY and CDR2 is SVGEGT. The CDR3 loop spans 16 amino acids. For the CDR3, the DNA is TGTGCCAGCAGCCCTACCAGACAGGGGACGTCCTACGAGCAGTACTTC. Translating gives CASSPTRQGTSYEQYF.

There are a few counts of this clone. This chain uses TRBV10-3 with TRBJ2-7; D not certain. The CDR3 contains 14 residues. V was clipped by 0 bases and J by 2 bases, with 8 bases between them. CDR1 ENHRY and CDR2 SYGVKD come from the germline V gene. This CDR3 is CAISESYSTYEQYF. CDR3 bases: TGTGCCATCAGTGAGTCGTACTCCACCTACGAGCAGTACTTC.

The V gene is TRBV27, the J gene TRBJ1-6; 7 bases are a match to TRBD1. Trimming at V came to 5 bases and at J to 6 bases, leaving 10 bases not matched to a gene. CDR1 is MNHEY and CDR2 is SMNVEV in the germline V gene (reference sequence). The CDR3 covers 16 residues. The CDR3 bases are TGTGCCAGCAGTCCTGCATCGGGACAGCTTAATTCACCCCTCCACTTT. It specifies CASSPASGQLNSPLHF.

This chain links TRBV11-3 with TRBJ2-7; possible D gene TRBD1, 6 bases. The CDR3 consists of 16 residues. In germline, CDR1 is SGHNT, CDR2 YENEEA. Trimming removed 5 bases at V and 3 bases at J, with 20 bases between. DNA of the CDR3: TGTGCCAGCAGCCCCGAGGGGGAGCAACCGTACTACGAGCAGTACTTC. Translating it yields CASSPEGEQPYYEQYF.

The chain links TRBV27 to TRBJ1-6, with D possibly matching TRBD1 (5 bases). Germline assignment: CDR1 MNHEY and CDR2 SMNVEV (reference sequence). Deletions cut 5 bases from V and 13 bases from J, with 12 bases between. The CDR3 has 12 amino acids. CDR3 in amino acids: CASSTGPAPLHF. The CDR3 DNA follows: TGTGCCAGCAGTACAGGACCGGCCCCCCTCCACTTT.

J is TRBJ2-1 and V is TRBV19; D is unresolved. The germline V gene encodes CDR1 LNHDA and CDR2 SQIVND (reference sequence). Trimming left V 5 bases short and J 2 bases short, with 7 bases between. This CDR3 comprises 13 residues. Here the CDR3 DNA reads TGTGCCAGTAGTGGTCAGACCTACAATGAGCAGTTCTTC. This codes for CASSGQTYNEQFF. The full variable domain, in which reference TRBV19 and TRBJ2-1 provide the parts outside the CDR3, is DGGITQSPKYLFRKEGQNVTLSCEQNLNHDAMYWYRQDPGQGLRLIYYSQIVNDFQKGDIAEGYSVSREKKESFPLTVTSAQKNPTAFYLCASSGQTYNEQFFGPGTRLTVL.

The rearrangement joins TRBV5-6 to TRBJ2-5; no definite D call. V gave up 0 bases and J gave up 5 bases, with 11 bases separating them. The V gene's germline CDR1 is SGHDT and CDR2 YYEEEE. The CDR3 runs 14 residues. This chain's CDR3 is CASSLGEPLETQYF. The CDR3 region has the DNA TGTGCCAGCAGCTTGGGAGAGCCATTGGAGACCCAGTACTTC.

A few counts support this clone. This chain joins TRBV6-5 and TRBJ1-5, with 8 bases lining up with TRBD1. Trimming removed 9 bases from V and 2 bases from J; junction bases left unmatched: 6. The CDR3 length is 14 residues. CDR1 is MNHEY, CDR2 SVGAGI, per germline. The CDR3: CASRQGIGNQPQHF. CDR3 nucleotides: TGTGCCAGTCGACAGGGGATAGGCAATCAGCCCCAGCATTTT.

The rearrangement joins TRBV5-1 to TRBJ1-2, with D unresolved. Trimming shortened V by 0 bases and J by 0 bases, and 6 bases separated the two germline ends. Germline V lookup: CDR1 SGHRS, CDR2 YFSETQ. The CDR3 consists of 14 residues. The CDR3 spells CASSLATTNYGYTF. In DNA form, the CDR3 reads TGCGCCAGCAGCTTGGCAACAACTAACTATGGCTACACCTTC. Using reference TRBV5-1 and TRBJ1-2 for the parts outside the CDR3, the full variable domain is KAGVTQTPRYLIKTRGQQVTLSCSPISGHRSVSWYQQTPGQGLQFLFEYFSETQRNKGNFPGRFSGRQFSNSRSEMNVSTLELGDSALYLCASSLATTNYGYTFGSGTRLTVV.

V usage is TRBV2 and J usage is TRBJ2-2, with 9 positions matching TRBD1. V gave up 6 bases and J gave up 2 bases; unmatched junction bases: 7. The CDR3 totals 16 residues. Germline CDR1 reads SNHLY; CDR2 reads FYNNEI. The CDR3 sequence: CASSKNRGPNTGELFF. For the CDR3, the DNA is TGTGCCAGCAGCAAGAACAGGGGGCCTAACACCGGGGAGCTGTTTTTT.

This sequence joins TRBV3-1 (or the pseudogene TRBV3-2) and TRBJ1-1, with TRBD1 identical over 7 bases. This CDR3 contains 15 residues. The V gene's germline CDR1 is LGHDT and CDR2 YNNKEL (reference sequence). Trimming removed 3 bases from V and 5 bases from J; junction bases left unmatched: 9. In DNA form, the CDR3 reads TGTGCCAGCAGCCATCTACGGGACAGTAGTACTGAAGCTTTCTTT. Translation gives CASSHLRDSSTEAFF.

This chain uses TRBV5-4 with TRBJ1-6, with no clear D. Germline assignment: CDR1 SGHNT and CDR2 YYREEE (reference sequence). Trimming shortened V by 0 bases and J by 7 bases, and 11 bases separated the two germline ends. This CDR3 region has 15 residues. The CDR3 region is CASSLETTVNSPLHF. CDR3 bases: TGTGCCAGCAGCTTGGAAACAACCGTGAATTCACCCCTCCACTTT. Looking up the rest from reference TRBV5-4 and TRBJ1-6 gives the full variable domain: ETGVTQSPTHLIKTRGQQVTLRCSSQSGHNTVSWYQQALGQGPQFIFQYYREEENGRGNFPPRFSGLQFPNYSSELNVNALELDDSALYLCASSLETTVNSPLHFGNGTRLTVT.

As concerns this clone: The identical CDR3 is also encoded by other nucleotide sequences in the sample. The chain combines TRBV18 with TRBJ1-1, with 8 bases that match TRBD1. The CDR3 runs 14 residues. The V and J ends lost 6 bases and 1 base, in that order; junction bases with no gene match: 4. Looked up from germline, CDR1 is KGHSH and CDR2 is LQKENI. The CDR3 nucleotides read TGTGCCAGCTCGCCCGGACAGGGGAACACTGAAGCTTTCTTT. Protein sequence: CASSPGQGNTEAFF.

This chain connects TRBV7-8 to TRBJ1-1; the D gene is possibly TRBD1 (5 bases). The CDR3 loop spans 15 amino acids. Trimming shortened V by 1 base and J by 4 bases, and 13 bases separated the two germline ends. Germline CDR1 and CDR2: SGHVS and FQNEAQ. CDR3 loop: CASSLGAGLATEAFF. In DNA, the CDR3 is TGTGCCAGCAGCTTAGGAGCAGGGTTGGCCACTGAAGCTTTCTTT.